This section outlines one T cell receptor (beta chain) sequence together with its context. Antigen: not known. These data are taken from a study of monozygotic twins with cystic fibrosis. The wider study: Library input was 2.5 to 3.5 micrograms of fragmented DNA, with approximately 16 PCR cycles. Study-level findings and limits: J usage was most co-twin-similar in 8 of 16 pairs, V in 13. Median Simpson clonality of about 0.01 suggested naive T cells predominated. Age, concordance and disease severity did not associate with shared CDR3 numbers.

This CDR3 spans 13 amino acids. Trimming removed 1 base at V and 7 bases at J, with 8 bases between. CDR1 and CDR2 from the germline V gene are PRHDT and FYEKMQ (reference sequence). The repertoire was sequenced with immunoSEQ multiplex PCR; TCRdb's copy has only in-frame clones and lacks some. The table shows some 14,000 clones, with approximately 92% occurring only once. The sequence was collected from a girl between 2 and 10 years old with cystic fibrosis. The chain carries TRBV13 and TRBJ2-1, with D unclear. What was sequenced was blood. The chain's CDR3 is CASSLEIGNEQFF. CDR3 sequence (DNA): TGTGCCAGCAGCTTAGAGATCGGAAATGAGCAGTTCTTC.